These 7 T cell receptor beta chains were all obtained from the same sample, sequenced in a study of T cells in Graves' hyperthyroidism and ophthalmopathy. Amplification of TCR beta CDR3 regions was performed using RNA transcripts as template. HTBI primers were the set used in a first-round RT-PCR of the TCR CDR3. TCRdb recomputed calls from the multiplex PCR reads with MiXCR, one row per CDR3 protein. The sample includes hundreds of thousands of distinct CDR3 sequences, less than 25% seen only once; the top ten take around a third. The sample comprised blood. These receptors were taken from a man younger than 45 with Graves' ophthalmopathy.

In its sample, this clonotype was seen many times. The V and J genes are TRBV9 and TRBJ1-1; D gene ambiguous. The germline gives CDR1 SGDLS, CDR2 YYNGEE. V lost 5 bases, J lost 0 bases, and 8 bases lay in between. The CDR3 loop spans 13 amino acids. DNA for the CDR3: TGTGCCAGCAGGATGATTATGAACACTGAAGCTTTCTTT. Its translation: CASRMIMNTEAFF. Looking up the rest from reference TRBV9 and TRBJ1-1 gives the full variable domain: DSGVTQTPKHLITATGQRVTLRCSPRSGDLSVYWYQQSLDQGLQFLIQYYNGEERAKGNILERFSAQQFPDLHSELNLSSLELGDSALYFCASRMIMNTEAFFGQGTRLTVV.

J is TRBJ2-4 and V is TRBV20-1; D perhaps matches TRBD1 (5 bases). Germline assignment: CDR1 DFQATT and CDR2 SNEGSKA (reference sequence). V lost 6 bases to trimming and J lost 7 bases, with 19 bases between them. This CDR3 comprises 14 residues. CDR3 sequence: CSAPQVAVPNIQYF. CDR3 coding DNA: TGCAGTGCACCACAGGTGGCCGTTCCCAACATTCAGTACTTC.

This clonotype was seen only a few times. This chain uses TRBV20-1 with TRBJ2-1, with 7 bases aligning to TRBD1. The germline CDR1 and CDR2 sequences are DFQATT and SNEGSKA (reference sequence). The CDR3 extends over 13 amino acids. With 7 bases clipped from V and 4 bases from J, the junction kept 7 bases outside the gene matches. CDR3 sequence: CSGQGDSYNEQFF. The CDR3, as DNA: TGCAGTGGCCAGGGGGACAGTTACAATGAGCAGTTCTTC.

This clonotype was observed a few times. The chain carries TRBV4-1 and TRBJ2-7; D unresolved. V lost 2 bases to trimming and J lost 2 bases, with 7 bases between them. The CDR3 sequence is 13 residues long. Germline CDR1 reads MGHRA; CDR2 reads YSYEKL. CDR3 sequence (DNA): TGCGCCAGCAGCCAAACTGCTACCTACGAGCAGTACTTC. Protein sequence: CASSQTATYEQYF.

This clonotype was observed at least ten times. The chain joins TRBV28 to TRBJ1-3; unclear D gene. The CDR3 is 15 amino acids. V was shortened by 5 bases and J by 0 bases, with 11 bases between the two germline ends. CDR1 is MDHEN, CDR2 SYDVKM, per germline. The CDR3 protein is CASSPPGFSGNTIYF. For the CDR3, the DNA is TGTGCCAGCAGTCCTCCGGGGTTCTCTGGAAACACCATATATTTT.

This clonotype was observed a few times. V usage is TRBV10-3 and J usage is TRBJ2-7; perhaps D is TRBD1 or TRBD2 (6 bases each). CDR1 is ENHRY, CDR2 SYGVKD, per germline. The CDR3 length is 14 residues. V dropped 8 bases and J dropped 3 bases, with 17 bases sitting between them. This CDR3 reads CAIHPEGGHYEQYF. The DNA of the CDR3 is TGTGCCATCCATCCAGAGGGGGGTCACTACGAGCAGTACTTC.

This clonotype turned up a few times. The chain recombines TRBV20-1 with TRBJ2-7; 8 bases line up with TRBD1. Germline CDR1 reads DFQATT; CDR2 reads SNEGSKA (reference sequence). The ends lost 3 bases at V and 6 bases at J; junction bases unmatched: 7. CDR3 length: 13 amino acids. CDR3 bases: TGCAGTGCTAGGCCCCAGGGGGCGCTCGAGCAGTACTTC. Protein: CSARPQGALEQYF.